This TCR beta chain was found in a study of control samples from healthy donors and cancer patients. Germline V CDR1 and CDR2: GTSNPN, SVGIG (reference sequence). V lost 0 bases, J lost 14 bases, and 17 bases lay in between. The CDR3 has 14 amino acids. TCRdb's copy holds only in-frame clones and misses some; the assay was immunoSEQ multiplex PCR. In the table there are fewer than 45,000 clones, 80% to 95% of which are singletons. This clone was seen only a few times. The specimen was PBMCs. The origin of this receptor is a woman aged 40 to 50 with head and neck cancer. The V gene is TRBV30, the J gene TRBJ1-6; weak D call: TRBD1 (6 bases). CDR3 region: CAWSVGGSMVALHF. The CDR3 DNA is TGTGCCTGGAGTGTAGGGGGGTCGATGGTGGCCCTCCACTTT.